The source of this T cell receptor beta chain is a study of cytomegalovirus exposure and HLA in healthy donors. Germline CDR1 and CDR2: KGHSH and LQKENI. There are 17 residues in the CDR3. V gave up 3 bases and J gave up 2 bases; unmatched junction bases: 12. It was with 60 Vbeta and 13 Jbeta primers that the PCR ran. TCRdb's table, derived via immunoSEQ multiplex PCR, lists solely in-frame clones and lacks some. The data contain around 100,000 clones, around four fifths of them seen just once; the ten biggest clones take up about 1.7%. This chain uses TRBV18 with TRBJ1-2, with 7 bases lining up with TRBD1. Sequencing input: PBMCs. The source of this sequence is a woman aged 35 to 49 in good health and CMV-seronegative. CDR3 region: CASSPTGQGVANYGYTF. In nucleotides, the CDR3 is TGTGCCAGCTCACCGACTGGGCAGGGGGTCGCGAACTATGGCTACACCTTC.